These 21 T cell receptor beta chains share one sample of origin, sequenced in a study of shared clonotypes between healthy human individuals. The table came from immunoSEQ multiplex PCR; TCRdb's copy has only in-frame clones and leaves some out. The data show 650,000 to 800,000 clones, about two thirds seen once. The sequencing sample was made of memory CD4+ T cells sorted from blood. Documented subset: CD45RA-negative fraction. The receptors here all came from a woman in her twenties or thirties in good health.

The chain uses TRBV25-1 and TRBJ1-4; D unresolved. The CDR3 is made up of 13 amino acids. Trimming cost V 6 bases and J 5 bases, with 10 bases left between them. Germline-derived CDR1 and CDR2 are MGHDK and SYGVNS. The CDR3 nucleotides read TGTGCCAGCAGCCGACGGCAGAATGAAAAACTGTTTTTT. Protein: CASSRRQNEKLFF.

A note on this clone: Other DNA sequences in this specimen translate into the identical CDR3. CDR3 nucleotides: TGTGCCAGCAGTTTATGGAGGGGAACTGAAGCTTTCTTT. Protein sequence: CASSLWRGTEAFF. The J gene is TRBJ1-1, the V gene TRBV28, with a tentative D call TRBD1 (5 bases). The germline V gene encodes CDR1 MDHEN and CDR2 SYDVKM. V shed 0 bases and J shed 5 bases, with 7 bases lying between them. The CDR3 runs 13 residues.

The rearrangement uses TRBV7-8 and TRBJ1-3; D gene uncertain. The CDR3 runs 14 residues. Trimming removed 3 bases at V and 0 bases at J, with 6 bases between. Germline V CDR1 and CDR2: SGHVS, FQNEAQ. The CDR3 reads CASSFHGSGNTIYF. The CDR3 DNA reads TGTGCCAGCAGCTTCCACGGCTCTGGAAACACCATATATTTT.

The J gene is TRBJ2-1, the V gene TRBV6-6, with 8 nucleotides matching TRBD2. Per the germline V gene, CDR1 is MNHNY and CDR2 is SVGAGI (reference sequence). The CDR3 loop spans 16 amino acids. V trimming: 5 bases; J trimming: 0 bases; junction bases outside the gene matches: 6. Here the CDR3 DNA reads TGTGCCAGCAGTACCACCACTAGCGGCTCCTACAATGAGCAGTTCTTC. It translates to CASSTTTSGSYNEQFF.

This clone has a handful of counts. V is TRBV10-2 and J is TRBJ1-2; D is perhaps TRBD1 (5 bases). Trimming took 4 bases from V and 4 from J, leaving 16 bases between them. The CDR3 is 15 amino acids. CDR1 is WSHSY and CDR2 is SAAADI in the germline V gene. The CDR3 region is CASSGNQGSPYGYTF. CDR3 DNA sequence: TGCGCCAGCAGTGGAAACCAGGGCTCCCCCTATGGCTACACCTTC.

This chain links TRBV2 with TRBJ2-5; 7 bases are shared with TRBD2. V was pared by 7 bases and J by 5 bases, with 10 bases of the junction left unmatched. The length of the CDR3 is 14 residues. In germline, CDR1 is SNHLY, CDR2 FYNNEI. CDR3 coding DNA: TGTGCCAGCACCCTGGAAGCGGGGTGGGAGACCCAGTACTTC. This gives the protein CASTLEAGWETQYF.

This chain's CDR3 is CASAPSGLNYGYTF. CDR3 DNA: TGTGCTAGTGCCCCGTCAGGGTTAAACTATGGCTACACCTTC. The chain uses TRBV12-5 and TRBJ1-2; TRBD1 is a possible D gene (5 bases). CDR1 is LGHNT and CDR2 is FRNRAP in the germline V gene. V was shortened by 7 bases and J by 2 bases, with 14 bases between the two germline ends. The length of the CDR3 is 14 residues.

As for this clone: The identical CDR3 is also encoded by other nucleotide sequences in the sample. This sequence joins TRBV11-2 and TRBJ2-3; D is unclear. The germline V and J ends were trimmed by 3 bases and 4 bases, with 8 bases remaining between them. Germline CDR1 reads SGHAT; CDR2 reads FQNNGV. The CDR3 sequence is 13 residues long. Here the CDR3 reads CASSLAGPDTQYF. For the CDR3, the DNA is TGTGCCAGCAGCTTGGCAGGCCCAGATACGCAGTATTTT. Full variable domain (remainder filled in from reference TRBV11-2 and TRBJ2-3): EAGVAQSPRYKIIEKRQSVAFWCNPISGHATLYWYQQILGQGPKLLIQFQNNGVVDDSQLPKDRFSAERLKGVDSTLKIQPAKLEDSAVYLCASSLAGPDTQYFGPGTRLTVL.

This chain uses TRBV5-1 with TRBJ1-3; D unclear. V was clipped by 0 bases and J by 6 bases, with 7 bases between them. The CDR3 consists of 13 residues. Germline V lookup: CDR1 SGHRS, CDR2 YFSETQ. The CDR3 is CASSLDSENTIYF. The CDR3 nucleotides are TGCGCCAGCAGCTTGGACAGCGAAAACACCATATATTTT.

The chain joins TRBV7-2 to TRBJ2-5; D not certain. The length of the CDR3 is 14 residues. CDR1 is SGHTA and CDR2 is FQGNSA in the germline V gene. V was clipped by 4 bases and J by 1 base, with 10 bases between them. The chain's CDR3 is CASSSSLGQETQYF. The DNA of the CDR3 is TGTGCCAGCAGCTCCAGTTTGGGCCAAGAGACCCAGTACTTC.

The chain couples TRBV6-5 to TRBJ1-5, with 7 bases identical to TRBD1. Germline V gene data show CDR1 as MNHEY and CDR2 as SVGAGI. CDR3 size: 15 residues. The V and J ends lost 10 bases and 1 base, in that order; junction bases with no gene match: 10. CDR3 coding DNA: TGTGCCAACATCACGCGACAGGGAAGCAATCAGCCCCAGCATTTT. This translates into CANITRQGSNQPQHF.

CDR3 bases: TGTGCCTGGAAGATACAGGGGTTAAGCAATCAGCCCCAGCATTTT. Protein sequence: CAWKIQGLSNQPQHF. The genes are TRBV30 and TRBJ1-5, with 7 bases that match TRBD1. The ends lost 4 bases at V and 1 base at J; junction bases unmatched: 7. The CDR3 is 15 amino acids. The V gene's germline CDR1 is GTSNPN and CDR2 SVGIG (reference sequence). Drawing the rest from reference TRBV30 and TRBJ1-5, the complete variable domain is SQTIHQWPATLVQPVGSPLSLECTVEGTSNPNLYWYRQAAGRGLQLLFYSVGIGQISSEVPQNLSASRPQDRQFILSSKKLLLSDSGFYLCAWKIQGLSNQPQHFGDGTRLSIL.

Of note for this clone: One junction end does not reproduce the germline sequence, and a read error may be involved. The chain carries TRBV7-2 and TRBJ2-7; 10 positions agree with TRBD2. This CDR3 region has 15 residues. CDR1 and CDR2 from the germline V gene are SGHTA and FQGNSA. The CDR3 region is CASSVAGGISYEQYF. DNA of the CDR3: TGTGCCAGCAGCGTAGCGGGAGGCATCTCCTACGAGCAGTACTTC.

The chain links TRBV28 to TRBJ1-5; no reliable D call. Germline assignment: CDR1 MDHEN and CDR2 SYDVKM. The CDR3 consists of 15 residues. Trimming cost V 6 bases and J 2 bases, with 14 bases left between them. CDR3 in DNA: TGTGCCAGCAGCCCCGGCGGGCCAGGCAATCAGCCCCAGCATTTT. This translates into CASSPGGPGNQPQHF.

This clone was detected a few times. The CDR3 spells CASSIIVGARGEQYF. DNA for the CDR3: TGTGCCAGTAGTATAATTGTTGGGGCCCGTGGGGAGCAGTACTTC. The chain combines TRBV19 with TRBJ2-7; a possible D gene is TRBD1 (5 bases). Per germline, CDR1 LNHDA and CDR2 SQIVND (reference sequence). The V end lost 2 bases, the J end lost 7 bases, and 18 bases lay between the germline ends. The CDR3 is 15 residues long. The full variable domain, its missing parts supplied by reference TRBV19 and TRBJ2-7, is DGGITQSPKYLFRKEGQNVTLSCEQNLNHDAMYWYRQDPGQGLRLIYYSQIVNDFQKGDIAEGYSVSREKKESFPLTVTSAQKNPTAFYLCASSIIVGARGEQYFGPGTRLTVT.

A word on this clone: At one end, the junction sequence differs from germline, possibly due to a read error. The chain carries TRBV2 and TRBJ2-2; the D gene is possibly TRBD1 (5 bases). The CDR3 has 14 residues. CDR1 is SNHLY and CDR2 is FYNNEI in the germline V gene. The CDR3 DNA reads as TGTGCCAGCAGGGAAGGGGCGAACACCGGGGAGCTGTTTTTT. Protein product: CASREGANTGELFF.

J is TRBJ2-7 and V is TRBV6-5, with D uncertain. Germline lookup yields CDR1 MNHEY and CDR2 SVGAGI. V was shortened by 5 bases and J by 6 bases, with 14 bases between the two germline ends. There are 13 residues in the CDR3. The DNA for the CDR3 is TGTGCCAGCAGTGAACCGCCGCGGCGCGAGCAGTACTTC. It translates to CASSEPPRREQYF.

This clone was picked up a small number of times. The rearrangement joins TRBV7-6 to TRBJ2-5, with a weak D call TRBD2 (5 bases). The germline CDR1 and CDR2 sequences are SGHVS and FNYEAQ. Trimming removed 1 base at V and 4 bases at J, with 16 bases between. CDR3 length: 16 residues. CDR3 DNA sequence: TGTGCCAGCAGCTTAGAGCTAGCAAGTGCAGGAGAGACCCAGTACTTC. It yields the protein CASSLELASAGETQYF.

There are a few counts of this clone. The J gene is TRBJ2-2, the V gene TRBV5-3, with 8 bases fitting TRBD2. TRBV5-3 is designated an ORF whose function remains uncertain. The CDR3 sequence is 17 residues long. With 6 bases clipped from V and 2 bases from J, the junction kept 12 bases outside the gene matches. CDR3 sequence reads: CARKGREGRFNTGELFF. The CDR3 DNA reads as TGTGCCAGAAAGGGTCGGGAGGGCCGTTTTAACACCGGGGAGCTGTTTTTT.

This chain links TRBV28 with TRBJ2-7; D not resolved. The CDR3 runs 12 residues. V gave up 5 bases and J gave up 4 bases, with 9 bases separating them. Per the germline V gene, CDR1 is MDHEN and CDR2 is SYDVKM. CDR3 loop: CASSPQQYEQYF. The DNA of the CDR3 is TGTGCCAGCAGTCCACAGCAATACGAGCAGTACTTC. The whole variable domain, remainder taken from reference TRBV28 and TRBJ2-7, is DVKVTQSSRYLVKRTGEKVFLECVQDMDHENMFWYRQDPGLGLRLIYFSYDVKMKEKGDIPEGYSVSREKKERFSLILESASTNQTSMYLCASSPQQYEQYFGPGTRLTVT.

Comment on this clone: Distinct nucleotide sequences in the sample also encode this CDR3. The chain recombines TRBV28 with TRBJ2-1; maybe TRBD2 (5 bases). The CDR3 is made up of 14 amino acids. Germline values: CDR1 MDHEN, CDR2 SYDVKM. The ends were cut back, 2 bases at V and 6 bases at J, with 11 bases in the middle. The chain's CDR3 is CASSLRGGLNEQFF. The CDR3 DNA follows: TGTGCCAGCAGTTTAAGAGGCGGGCTCAATGAGCAGTTCTTC.